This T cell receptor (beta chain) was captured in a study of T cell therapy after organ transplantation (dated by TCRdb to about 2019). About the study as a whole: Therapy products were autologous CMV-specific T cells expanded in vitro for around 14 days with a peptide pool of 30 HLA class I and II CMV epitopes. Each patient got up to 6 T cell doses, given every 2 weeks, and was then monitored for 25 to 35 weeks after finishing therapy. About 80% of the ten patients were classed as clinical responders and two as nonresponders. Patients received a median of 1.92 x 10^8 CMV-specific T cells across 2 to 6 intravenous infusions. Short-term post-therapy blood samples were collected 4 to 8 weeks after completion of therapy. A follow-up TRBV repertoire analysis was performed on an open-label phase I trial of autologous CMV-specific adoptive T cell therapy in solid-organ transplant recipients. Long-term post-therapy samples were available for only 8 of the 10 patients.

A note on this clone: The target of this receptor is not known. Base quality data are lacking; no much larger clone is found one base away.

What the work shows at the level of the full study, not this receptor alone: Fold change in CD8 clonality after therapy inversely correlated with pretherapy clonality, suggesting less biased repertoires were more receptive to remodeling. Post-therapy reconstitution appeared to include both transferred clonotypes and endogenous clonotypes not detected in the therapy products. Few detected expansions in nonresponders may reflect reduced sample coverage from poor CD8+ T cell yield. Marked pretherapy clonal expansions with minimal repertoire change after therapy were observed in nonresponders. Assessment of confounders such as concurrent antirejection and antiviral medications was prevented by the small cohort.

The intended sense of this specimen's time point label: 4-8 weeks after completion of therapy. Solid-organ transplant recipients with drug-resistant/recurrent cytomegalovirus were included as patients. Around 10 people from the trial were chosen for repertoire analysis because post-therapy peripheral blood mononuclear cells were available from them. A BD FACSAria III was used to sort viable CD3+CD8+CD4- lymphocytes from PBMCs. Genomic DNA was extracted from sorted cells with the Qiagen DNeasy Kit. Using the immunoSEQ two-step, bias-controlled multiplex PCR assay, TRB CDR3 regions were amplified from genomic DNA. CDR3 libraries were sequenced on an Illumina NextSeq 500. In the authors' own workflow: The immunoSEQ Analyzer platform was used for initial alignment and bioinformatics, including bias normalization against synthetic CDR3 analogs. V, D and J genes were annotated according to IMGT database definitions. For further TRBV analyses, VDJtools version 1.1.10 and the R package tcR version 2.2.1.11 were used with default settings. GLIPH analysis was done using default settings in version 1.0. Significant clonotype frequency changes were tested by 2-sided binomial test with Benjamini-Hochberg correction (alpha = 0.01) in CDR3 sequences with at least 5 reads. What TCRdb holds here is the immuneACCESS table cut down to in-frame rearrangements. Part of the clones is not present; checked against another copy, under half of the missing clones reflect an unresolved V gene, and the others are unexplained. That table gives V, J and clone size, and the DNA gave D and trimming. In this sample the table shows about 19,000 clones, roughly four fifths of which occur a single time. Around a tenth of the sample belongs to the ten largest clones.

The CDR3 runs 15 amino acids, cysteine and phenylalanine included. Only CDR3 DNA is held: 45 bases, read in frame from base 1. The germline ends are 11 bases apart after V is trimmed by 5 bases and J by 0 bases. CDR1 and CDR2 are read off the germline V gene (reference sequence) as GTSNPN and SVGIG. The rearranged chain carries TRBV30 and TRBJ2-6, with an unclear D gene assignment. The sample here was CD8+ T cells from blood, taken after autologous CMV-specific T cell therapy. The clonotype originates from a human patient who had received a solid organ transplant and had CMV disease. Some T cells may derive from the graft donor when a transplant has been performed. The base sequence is TGTGCCTGGCAGGACGGTAGCTCTGGGGCCAACGTCCTGACTTTC. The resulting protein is CAWQDGSSGANVLTF.